This entry lists 31 T cell receptor beta chains sequenced from one sample in a study of cytomegalovirus exposure and HLA in healthy donors. It was with 60 Vbeta and 13 Jbeta primers that the PCR ran. TCRdb's table, derived via immunoSEQ multiplex PCR, lists solely in-frame clones and lacks some. The sample yields around 160,000 clones, approximately 80% seen once. The sequenced material came from PBMCs. Source of these receptors: a male donor in good health and CMV-seronegative.

The V gene is TRBV11-2, the J gene TRBJ2-7, with TRBD1 matching over 8 bases. V was clipped by 5 bases and J by 3 bases; unmatched bases: 9. The CDR3 is 15 amino acids. Per the germline V gene, CDR1 is SGHAT and CDR2 is FQNNGV. The DNA for the CDR3 is TGTGCCAGCAGCCCCGACAGGGGTCTTCACTACGAGCAGTACTTC. It encodes CASSPDRGLHYEQYF.

The chain combines TRBV6-5 with TRBJ1-3; no definite D call. Trimming removed 6 bases from V and 0 bases from J, with 12 bases in between. Germline V lookup: CDR1 MNHEY, CDR2 SVGAGI. The CDR3 loop spans 15 amino acids. This CDR3 reads CASRKGLISGNTIYF. For the CDR3, the DNA is TGTGCCAGCAGAAAAGGACTGATCTCTGGAAACACCATATATTTT.

There are a few counts of this clone. The rearrangement joins TRBV6-4 to TRBJ2-1; 15 nucleotides line up with TRBD2. This CDR3 is built from 15 residues. Looked up from germline, CDR1 is MRHNA and CDR2 is SNTAGT. V lost 4 bases, J lost 6 bases, and 1 base stayed unmatched. CDR3 sequence: CASSGTSGGANEQFF. As DNA, the CDR3 is TGTGCCAGCAGTGGGACTAGCGGGGGGGCCAATGAGCAGTTCTTC.

This chain connects TRBV2 to TRBJ1-1; possibly TRBD1 for D (6 bases). Germline V gene sequence: CDR1 SNHLY, CDR2 FYNNEI. The CDR3 is 14 residues long. Trimming left V 5 bases short and J 1 base short, with 11 bases between. In DNA, the CDR3 is TGTGCCAGCAGTTTTTCCAGGGGGAACACTGAAGCTTTCTTT. It encodes CASSFSRGNTEAFF.

The V gene is TRBV29-1, the J gene TRBJ2-5, with 11 bases matching TRBD2. CDR1 and CDR2 (germline): SQVTM, ANQGSEA. J was trimmed by 0 bases and V by 4 bases; bases with no gene match: 4. This CDR3 spans 15 amino acids. CDR3 nucleotides: TGCAGCGTTGGACTAGCGGGGACCCACCAAGAGACCCAGTACTTC. It is translated as CSVGLAGTHQETQYF.

The chain combines TRBV5-1 with TRBJ1-3; the match to TRBD1 covers 9 bases. Germline lookup yields CDR1 SGHRS and CDR2 YFSETQ. CDR3 length: 15 amino acids. The V and J ends lost 2 bases and 2 bases, in that order; junction bases with no gene match: 2. The CDR3 bases are TGCGCCAGCAGCTTTACAGGGGGCCCTGGAAACACCATATATTTT. Translating gives CASSFTGGPGNTIYF.

The chain has TRBV7-9 and TRBJ1-1; the D is unclear. V lost 4 bases, J lost 7 bases, and 19 bases lay in between. Per germline, CDR1 SEHNR and CDR2 FQNEAQ (reference sequence). This CDR3 spans 15 amino acids. CDR3 region: CASSYSLPRLGEAFF. The CDR3 DNA is TGTGCCAGCAGCTATTCACTACCCCGGTTGGGTGAAGCTTTCTTT.

The chain has TRBV9 and TRBJ1-1; D call uncertain. Germline CDR1 reads SGDLS; CDR2 reads YYNGEE. With 1 base removed from V and 4 bases from J, the gap between germline ends came to 11 bases. The CDR3 has 14 residues. CDR3 DNA sequence: TGTGCCAGCAGCGTAAATGCGGCGGGCACTGAAGCTTTCTTT. Translation: CASSVNAAGTEAFF.

This clone was observed a few times. The chain joins TRBV9 to TRBJ1-1; 7 nucleotides align to TRBD1. J lost 3 bases, V lost 4 bases, and 12 bases had no gene match. Germline V gives CDR1 SGDLS, CDR2 YYNGEE. The CDR3 runs to 16 residues. The CDR3 loop reads CASSPHPTGMYTEAFF. In DNA, the CDR3 is TGTGCCAGCAGCCCACACCCGACAGGGATGTACACTGAAGCTTTCTTT.

The rearrangement links TRBV6-6 to TRBJ1-4, with 9 positions matching TRBD1. The V gene's germline CDR1 is MNHNY and CDR2 SVGAGI (reference sequence). This CDR3 has 15 residues. The trim removed 6 bases at V and 8 bases at J, leaving 10 bases unmatched. This CDR3 is CASSPGQGYREKLFF. CDR3 coding DNA: TGTGCCAGCAGCCCAGGACAGGGGTATAGAGAAAAACTGTTTTTT.

This clone has just a few counts. The V call is TRBV28, the J call TRBJ2-6; D is uncertain. The CDR3 covers 15 residues. V was shortened by 8 bases and J by 1 base, with 12 bases between the two germline ends. Germline V gives CDR1 MDHEN, CDR2 SYDVKM. The CDR3 DNA is TGTGCCAGCCTTTCGCTCGGGTCTGGGGCCAACGTCCTGACTTTC. This translates into CASLSLGSGANVLTF.

J is TRBJ2-3 and V is TRBV7-3; TRBD2 matches at 14 bases. The germline V gene encodes CDR1 SGHTA and CDR2 FQGTGA. Trimming at V came to 0 bases and at J to 6 bases, leaving 5 bases not matched to a gene. This CDR3 is built from 17 residues. The CDR3 here is CASSLTGLAGAADTQYF. CDR3 sequence (DNA): TGTGCCAGCAGCTTAACGGGACTAGCGGGAGCAGCTGATACGCAGTATTTT.

The chain combines TRBV28 with TRBJ1-1; D unresolved. This CDR3 has 13 amino acids. The V end lost 6 bases, the J end lost 1 base, and 9 bases lay between the germline ends. Germline V gene data show CDR1 as MDHEN and CDR2 as SYDVKM. The CDR3 coding sequence is TGTGCCAGCAGCCGTCAGCGGAACACTGAAGCTTTCTTT. Protein: CASSRQRNTEAFF.

This rearrangement joins TRBV18 to TRBJ2-6, with D possibly TRBD2 on 5 matching bases. Trimming stripped 3 bases from V and 4 bases from J, with 10 bases between. The CDR3 runs 15 residues. Per germline, CDR1 KGHSH and CDR2 LQKENI. CDR3 in DNA: TGTGCCAGCTCACCTGGGCGGGTAGGGGCCAACGTCCTGACTTTC. Protein product: CASSPGRVGANVLTF.

The V call is TRBV7-9, the J call TRBJ1-2; D is ambiguous. Germline values: CDR1 SEHNR, CDR2 FQNEAQ (reference sequence). CDR3 length equals 12 residues. Trimming removed 1 base from V and 8 bases from J, with 8 bases in between. As DNA, the CDR3 is TGTGCCAGCAGCTTAGGGGAGGAAGGCTACACCTTC. It codes for CASSLGEEGYTF.

The chain carries TRBV7-9 and TRBJ2-7; tentative D call: TRBD2 (5 bases). V lost 7 bases to trimming and J lost 1 base, with 8 bases between them. Germline CDR1 SEHNR, CDR2 FQNEAQ (reference sequence). The CDR3 is 12 residues long. In DNA, the CDR3 is TGTGCCAGCATGGGGAGATCCTACGAGCAGTACTTC. This gives the protein CASMGRSYEQYF.

The genes are TRBV28 and TRBJ2-7, with 10 bases aligning to TRBD2. The CDR3 consists of 13 residues. CDR1 MDHEN and CDR2 SYDVKM come from the germline V gene. Trimming at V came to 5 bases and at J to 7 bases, leaving 5 bases not matched to a gene. CDR3 sequence reads: CASSATSGIEQYF. The CDR3 DNA is TGTGCCAGCAGTGCCACTAGCGGGATTGAGCAGTACTTC.

The chain recombines TRBV6-6 with TRBJ2-5; 12 nucleotides agree with TRBD1. Trimming cost V 2 bases and J 5 bases; bases outside gene matches: 6. In germline, CDR1 is MNHNY, CDR2 SVGAGI (reference sequence). CDR3 size: 16 residues. In DNA form, the CDR3 reads TGTGCCAGCAGTTACGCGGGACAGGGGGCTAGTGAGACCCAGTACTTC. Translation: CASSYAGQGASETQYF.

The CDR3 spells CASSTASRLDQPQHF. In nucleotides, the CDR3 is TGTGCCAGTAGTACAGCGTCCCGTCTGGATCAGCCCCAGCATTTT. The chain uses TRBV19 and TRBJ1-5, with D hard to call. Germline values: CDR1 LNHDA, CDR2 SQIVND (reference sequence). The CDR3 runs to 15 residues. The ends were cut back, 4 bases at V and 5 bases at J, with 15 bases in the middle.

The J gene is TRBJ2-1, the V gene TRBV25-1; TRBD2 agrees at 11 bases. The germline CDR1 and CDR2 sequences are MGHDK and SYGVNS. The V and J ends lost 1 base and 3 bases, in that order; junction bases with no gene match: 5. The CDR3 covers 17 residues. CDR3 nucleotide sequence: TGTGCCAGCAGTGAATTGGGAGGACTAGCGGGCTACAATGAGCAGTTCTTC. Translation gives CASSELGGLAGYNEQFF.

The V and J genes are TRBV9 and TRBJ2-1; D gene unclear. Per the germline V gene, CDR1 is SGDLS and CDR2 is YYNGEE. The CDR3 consists of 16 residues. With 0 bases removed from V and 3 bases from J, the gap between germline ends came to 13 bases. Here the CDR3 DNA reads TGTGCCAGCAGCGTAGGTACGGGTTCTCTCTACAATGAGCAGTTCTTC. Translated, it gives CASSVGTGSLYNEQFF. Complete variable domain (other parts from reference TRBV9 and TRBJ2-1): DSGVTQTPKHLITATGQRVTLRCSPRSGDLSVYWYQQSLDQGLQFLIQYYNGEERAKGNILERFSAQQFPDLHSELNLSSLELGDSALYFCASSVGTGSLYNEQFFGPGTRLTVL.

The chain joins TRBV6-5 to TRBJ1-2; D is uncertain. The CDR3 consists of 16 residues. The germline V gene encodes CDR1 MNHEY and CDR2 SVGAGI. The germline V and J ends were trimmed by 3 bases and 0 bases, with 14 bases remaining between them. CDR3 DNA: TGTGCCAGCAGTTATGAAGGCGTACGGGCTAACTATGGCTACACCTTC. Translation: CASSYEGVRANYGYTF.

This clone appeared a single time. The chain is built from TRBV4-2 and TRBJ1-4; D uncertain. With 4 bases removed from V and 3 bases from J, the gap between germline ends came to 9 bases. The germline CDR1 and CDR2 sequences are LGHNA and YNFKEQ. There are 14 residues in the CDR3. CDR3 coding DNA: TGTGCCAGCAGCCCCTTGGAGGCTAATGAAAAACTGTTTTTT. Its protein is CASSPLEANEKLFF.

This chain connects TRBV28 to TRBJ1-3; 9 nucleotides line up with TRBD1. The V and J ends lost 6 bases and 4 bases, in that order; junction bases with no gene match: 7. Germline V gives CDR1 MDHEN, CDR2 SYDVKM. The CDR3 sequence is 15 residues long. CDR3 protein: CASRSTGGVGNTIYF. CDR3 coding DNA: TGTGCCAGCAGATCCACAGGGGGCGTAGGAAACACCATATATTTT.

This chain links TRBV5-6 with TRBJ1-1; TRBD1 agrees at 9 bases. Germline V gene sequence: CDR1 SGHDT, CDR2 YYEEEE. This CDR3 region has 15 residues. V was pared by 2 bases and J by 7 bases, with 9 bases of the junction left unmatched. DNA of the CDR3: TGTGCCAGCAGCTTAAGTTCCGGGACAGGGTTTGAAGCTTTCTTT. Its protein is CASSLSSGTGFEAFF.

The gene calls are TRBV7-3 and TRBJ2-2; D is unclear. The CDR3 is 13 residues long. The V gene's germline CDR1 is SGHTA and CDR2 FQGTGA. Trimming removed 4 bases at V and 3 bases at J, with 6 bases between. The CDR3: CASSSQDTGELFF. The DNA for the CDR3 is TGTGCCAGCAGCTCTCAGGACACCGGGGAGCTGTTTTTT.

This rearrangement joins TRBV2 to TRBJ1-1; D is perhaps TRBD1 (5 bases). The CDR3 length is 14 residues. Germline V gene sequence: CDR1 SNHLY, CDR2 FYNNEI. Trimming stripped 2 bases from V and 0 bases from J, with 7 bases between. For the CDR3, the DNA is TGTGCCAGCAGTGAAAGGGGTTTGAACACTGAAGCTTTCTTT. Its translation: CASSERGLNTEAFF.

V is TRBV19 and J is TRBJ1-5; 7 bases align to TRBD1. This CDR3 region has 13 residues. J gave up 10 bases and V 3 bases, and 6 bases lay outside the gene matches. CDR1 and CDR2 from the germline V gene are LNHDA and SQIVND (reference sequence). The CDR3: CASSIDRVSPQHF. As DNA, the CDR3 is TGTGCCAGTAGTATCGACAGGGTGTCCCCCCAGCATTTT.

The rearrangement uses TRBV11-3 and TRBJ2-1, with TRBD2 identical over 9 bases. This CDR3 has 14 residues. J was trimmed by 2 bases and V by 5 bases; bases with no gene match: 1. Germline CDR1 SGHNT, CDR2 YENEEA. The CDR3 DNA reads as TGTGCCAGCAGCGCTAGCGGGGCCTACAATGAGCAGTTCTTC. Encoded protein: CASSASGAYNEQFF.

The rearrangement joins TRBV2 to TRBJ2-5; 8 bases fit TRBD2. Losses at the gene ends were 4 bases for V and 5 bases for J; bases not matched to a gene: 6. CDR1 SNHLY and CDR2 FYNNEI come from the germline V gene. This CDR3 spans 14 amino acids. CDR3 sequence reads: CASSGSGGRETQYF. CDR3 bases: TGTGCCAGCAGTGGAAGCGGGGGCAGGGAGACCCAGTACTTC.

CDR3 sequence: CASSPDRVYGYTF. DNA of the CDR3: TGTGCCAGCAGTCCCGACAGGGTCTATGGCTACACCTTC. The gene calls are TRBV6-6 and TRBJ1-2, with TRBD1 matching 7 bases. Per germline, CDR1 MNHNY and CDR2 SVGAGI (reference sequence). The CDR3 sequence is 13 residues long. V shed 5 bases and J 4 bases; nucleotides not matched to a gene: 4.